This is a list of T cell receptor beta chains from one sample in a study of tumor-infiltrating lymphocytes in primary liver carcinoma. In TCRdb, the multiplex PCR reads were re-called with MiXCR into one record per CDR3 protein. The sample has approximately 99,000 distinct CDR3 sequences, around two thirds seen once. Sequenced sample: liver tumor tissue from sampling region 5. The receptor set was obtained from a woman between 55 and 75 years old with primary liver carcinoma and hepatitis B virus infection. Each CDR3 is given with its conserved first and last residue. The order of the fields is V gene, J gene, clone size, D gene, CDR3 protein, CDR3 DNA. D genes are given only for firm matches. Clone size is not always given. Where it is, it says once, few, many or a class for expanded clones.

TRBV4-1	TRBJ2-4	-	TRBD2	CASSQDRSGASGNIQYF	TGCGCCAGCAGCCAAGACCGTTCCGGAGCTAGCGGGAACATTCAGTACTTC
TRBV12-3/TRBV12-4	TRBJ2-7	-	-	CAGSPTGTNTYEQYF	TGTGCCGGCAGTCCGACCGGGACAAACACTTACGAGCAGTACTTC
TRBV12-3/TRBV12-4	TRBJ2-1	-	TRBD2	CASNLEAGPELAYNEQFF	TGTGCCAGCAATTTAGAGGCAGGGCCGGAACTAGCGTACAATGAGCAGTTCTTC
TRBV11-2	TRBJ2-6	-	-	CASSATNSGANVLTF	TGTGCCAGCAGCGCGACGAACTCTGGGGCTAACGTCCTGACTTTC
TRBV29-1	TRBJ2-3	-	-	CNVKGGAGPTDTQYF	TGCAACGTTAAGGGAGGTGCGGGACCCACAGATACGCAGTATTTT
TRBV11-3	TRBJ2-3	-	-	CASSFRTNTDTRYF	TGTGCCAGCAGCTTCAGGACTAACACAGATACGCGATATTTT
TRBV6-1	TRBJ1-5	-	-	CANCKGDLSNQPQHF	TGTGCCAACTGTAAAGGGGACCTAAGCAATCAGCCCCAGCATTTT
TRBV11-3	TRBJ2-3	-	-	CASTLTTSTDTQYF	TGTGCCAGCACCCTCACGACTAGCACAGATACGCAGTATTTT
TRBV6-1	TRBJ2-1	-	TRBD2	CATRAGDPYNEQLF	TGTGCCACCAGAGCGGGAGACCCCTACAATGAGCAGCTCTTC
TRBV11-1	TRBJ2-3	-	TRBD2	CASSLRRLAGESHF	TGTGCCAGCAGCTTAAGACGACTTGCGGGAGAGTCTCACTTT
TRBV28	TRBJ2-1	few	-	CASRTQGRVYNEQFF	TGTGCCAGCAGAACACAGGGCCGGGTATACAATGAGCAGTTCTTC
TRBV30	TRBJ2-7	-	TRBD2	CAWSPNSGNYEHYF	TGTGCCTGGAGTCCGAACAGCGGGAACTACGAGCACTACTTC
TRBV11-3	TRBJ2-1	once	TRBD2	CASSLGTSGSLVYNEQFF	TGTGCCAGCAGCTTAGGGACTAGCGGGAGTCTGGTTTACAATGAGCAGTTCTTC
TRBV5-1	TRBJ2-7	-	-	CASSLERQSSHEQYF	TGCGCCAGCAGCTTGGAGAGGCAAAGCTCCCACGAGCAGTACTTC
TRBV7-8	TRBJ2-5	-	TRBD2	CARSSTGGKETQYF	TGTGCCCGCAGCTCCACCGGGGGGAAGGAGACCCAGTACTTC
TRBV5-1	TRBJ2-5	many	-	CASSLGGIETQYF	TGCGCCAGCAGCTTGGGGGGGATTGAGACCCAGTACTTC
TRBV6-1	TRBJ2-7	-	TRBD2	CASNPTGGDSYKRYF	TGTGCCAGCAACCCAACGGGGGGGGATTCCTACAAGCGGTACTTC
TRBV5-1	TRBJ2-1	few	-	CASSSLGGPDNEQFF	TGCGCCAGCAGCTCGTTGGGCGGGCCAGACAATGAGCAGTTCTTC
TRBV4-1	TRBJ2-2	-	-	CASSRDQYSLIGELFF	TGCGCCAGCAGCCGAGATCAGTACAGTCTAATCGGGGAGCTGTTTTTT
TRBV28	TRBJ1-5	-	-	CASSLGRGATGNQPQHF	TGTGCCAGCAGTTTAGGAAGGGGAGCAACAGGCAATCAGCCCCAGCATTTT
TRBV11-2	TRBJ2-1	-	-	CASSPYAYDEQFF	TGTGCCAGCAGCCCCTACGCCTACGATGAGCAGTTCTTC
TRBV6-1	TRBJ1-5	many	TRBD1	CASRDRGLYSNQPQHF	TGTGCCAGCAGGGACAGGGGCCTCTATAGCAATCAGCCCCAGCATTTT
TRBV29-1	TRBJ1-2	-	-	CSVNPPGRDGYTF	TGCAGCGTTAACCCACCGGGGCGGGATGGCTACACCTTC
TRBV4-1	TRBJ1-3	many	TRBD1	CASSQEQMTGGGNTIYF	TGCGCCAGCAGCCAAGAACAAATGACAGGGGGTGGAAACACCATATATTTT
TRBV11-2	TRBJ2-5	once	-	CASSARPSDGETQYF	TGTGCCAGCAGCGCCCGACCCAGCGATGGAGAGACCCAGTACTTC
TRBV7-9	TRBJ2-1	-	TRBD2	CASSYVAGGRETQFF	TGTGCCAGCAGCTACGTAGCGGGAGGACGAGAGACCCAGTTCTTC
TRBV11-1	TRBJ2-1	-	TRBD1	CASNQRAGTGVQQFF	TGTGCCAGCAACCAGAGAGCCGGGACAGGGGTTCAGCAGTTCTTC
TRBV4-1	TRBJ1-2	-	-	CASSHTGTRNYVYTF	TGCGCCAGCAGCCACACTGGGACACGGAACTATGTCTACACCTTC
TRBV4-1	TRBJ2-4	many	-	CASSQDDRYLAKNIQYF	TGCGCCAGCAGCCAAGATGACCGGTATTTAGCCAAAAACATTCAGTACTTC
TRBV12-3/TRBV12-4	TRBJ1-5	-	-	CTSIPVAESNQPHHF	TGTACCAGCATCCCCGTGGCGGAGAGCAATCAGCCCCATCATTTT
TRBV6-2/TRBV6-3	TRBJ2-7	-	TRBD2	CASGRLAGAHEQYF	TGTGCCAGCGGCAGACTAGCGGGTGCCCACGAGCAGTACTTC
TRBV28	TRBJ2-2	-	TRBD2	CANTQAGVGDTGELFF	TGTGCCAACACCCAAGCGGGAGTCGGTGACACTGGGGAGCTGTTTTTT
TRBV28	TRBJ2-7	-	-	CASSRPRDRSYEQYF	TGTGCCAGCAGCCGCCCGCGGGACAGATCCTACGAGCAGTACTTC
TRBV5-4	TRBJ2-1	many	TRBD2	CASSLDLAGGYEQFF	TGTGCCAGCAGCTTGGATCTAGCGGGAGGTTATGAGCAGTTCTTC
TRBV19	TRBJ2-7	-	TRBD1	CASSAAGTGAYERYF	TGTGCCAGTAGTGCCGCCGGGACAGGGGCCTACGAGCGGTACTTC
TRBV11-2	TRBJ2-3	-	-	CGSSLSGIVRVADTQYF	TGTGGCAGCAGCCTCAGTGGTATAGTGAGGGTGGCAGATACGCAGTATTTT
TRBV12-3/TRBV12-4	TRBJ2-1	once	-	CASSPDRLSYEQFF	TGTGCCAGCAGTCCGGACCGCCTCTCCTACGAGCAGTTCTTC
TRBV28	TRBJ2-1	-	TRBD2	CSSSPSGGRLYEQFF	TGTAGCAGCAGTCCATCAGGCGGGAGGTTATATGAGCAGTTCTTC
TRBV11-3	TRBJ2-1	-	TRBD2	CASSLDLAGDKEHFF	TGTGCCAGCAGCTTAGACCTAGCGGGAGATAAGGAGCACTTCTTC
TRBV5-1	TRBJ1-2	few	-	CASGSGTVYGYTF	TGCGCCAGCGGGTCCGGGACGGTCTATGGCTACACCTTC
TRBV6-5	TRBJ1-5	many	TRBD1	CASRPSPGRGRHQPQHF	TGTGCCAGCAGGCCCTCCCCCGGCAGGGGGCGGCATCAGCCCCAGCATTTT
TRBV7-9	TRBJ2-7	once	-	CASWPLSEQYF	TGTGCCAGCTGGCCCCTCTCCGAGCAGTACTTC
TRBV7-9	TRBJ1-5	-	-	CASRLGLDQSQHF	TGTGCCAGCAGATTAGGCCTGGATCAGTCCCAGCATTTT
TRBV5-1	TRBJ2-1	-	-	CASSLDSHYNEQFF	TGCGCCAGCAGCTTGGACAGTCACTACAATGAGCAGTTCTTC
TRBV30	TRBJ1-3	-	TRBD1	CALRRQGRPSGNTIYF	TGTGCGCTAAGGAGACAGGGGCGGCCATCTGGAAACACCATATATTTT
TRBV5-1	TRBJ2-1	-	TRBD2	CTSRAGTSGSDEQFF	TGCACCAGCAGGGCCGGGACTAGCGGGAGTGATGAGCAGTTCTTC
TRBV5-4	TRBJ2-1	-	TRBD1	CASSTGTGVSNEQFF	TGTGCCAGCAGCACCGGGACAGGAGTTTCCAATGAGCAGTTCTTC
TRBV5-1	TRBJ2-5	-	TRBD1	CASSLGTTGPQETQYF	TGCGCCAGCAGCTTGGGAACGACAGGGCCCCAAGAGACCCAGTACTTC
TRBV28	TRBJ2-5	-	-	CASSLLGTQYF	TGTGCCAGCAGTTTATTGGGGACCCAGTACTTC
TRBV11-3	TRBJ2-5	-	-	CASSLVNQETRYF	TGTGCCAGCAGCTTAGTGAACCAAGAGACCCGGTACTTC